This entry lists 28 T cell receptor beta chains sequenced from one sample in a study of T cells in Graves' hyperthyroidism and ophthalmopathy (dated 2019 in TCRdb). Library preparation used multiplex PCR. Sequencing used an Illumina HiSeq 2000. Amplification of TCR beta CDR3 regions was carried out from RNA transcripts. The TCR CDR3 was subjected to a first round of RT-PCR using the HTBI primer set and the Qiagen OneStep RT-PCR kit. The public reads were reprocessed in TCRdb via fastp at Q25 and MiXCR, keeping in-frame beta chains. Rows matching on CDR3 protein sequence are summarized as one entry with the most common DNA and genes. The sample includes around 300,000 distinct CDR3 sequences, with less than 15% observed a single time. 7.8% of the sample is in the top ten clones. Sequenced: blood. The receptors stem from a woman aged 30 to 39 with Graves' hyperthyroidism that later progressed to Graves' ophthalmopathy.

There are many counts of this clonotype. The chain combines TRBV12-3 or TRBV12-4 with TRBJ2-1; a weak D match, TRBD2 (5 bases). This CDR3 has 14 amino acids. V shed 5 bases and J shed 5 bases, with 13 bases lying between them. CDR3 bases: TGTGCCAGCAGTAATCGACGCGGGCACAATGAGCAGTTCTTC. Translation: CASSNRRGHNEQFF.

This clonotype appeared many times. This rearrangement joins TRBV6-1 to TRBJ2-2; 13 bases are a match to TRBD2. CDR1 MNHNS and CDR2 SASEGT come from the germline V gene. J was trimmed by 4 bases and V by 5 bases; bases with no gene match: 7. CDR3 length: 17 amino acids. The CDR3 nucleotides are TGTGCCAGCAGTACGACTAGCGGGAGGCAGGGCACCGGGGAGCTGTTTTTT. Amino acids: CASSTTSGRQGTGELFF.

Comment on this clonotype: This clone may be a read error of a much larger clone one base away. The V gene is TRBV30, the J gene TRBJ2-5; TRBD2 is a possible D gene (6 bases). CDR1 is GTSNPN and CDR2 is SVGIG in the germline V gene (reference sequence). The CDR3 is 11 amino acids. In DNA, the CDR3 is TGTGGCGGAGGAGGGATGGGGACCCAGTACTTC. It codes for CGGGGMGTQYF.

This clonotype was observed many times. This chain links TRBV30 with TRBJ1-1; 7 bases fit TRBD1. CDR1 GTSNPN and CDR2 SVGIG come from the germline V gene (reference sequence). The junction had 7 bases not matched to a gene; V was cut back by 0 bases and J by 0 bases. This CDR3 has 16 amino acids. CDR3 coding DNA: TGTGCCTGGAGTGTCAGGGGGTTAACGCTGAACACTGAAGCTTTCTTT. Translating it yields CAWSVRGLTLNTEAFF.

This clonotype was picked up many times. The chain carries TRBV19 and TRBJ1-1; TRBD1 matches 8 bases. Per the germline V gene, CDR1 is LNHDA and CDR2 is SQIVND (reference sequence). The CDR3 contains 14 residues. V lost 5 bases to trimming and J lost 4 bases; unmatched junction nucleotides: 6. CDR3 in DNA: TGTGCCAGTAGTGCCCGGACAGGGCCCACTGAAGCTTTCTTT. This sequence encodes CASSARTGPTEAFF.

The table lists this clonotype with a few counts. The chain recombines TRBV4-3 with TRBJ1-3; D ambiguous. The CDR3 totals 17 residues. Germline V gene sequence: CDR1 LGHNA, CDR2 YSLEER. The V and J ends lost 3 bases and 0 bases respectively, with 15 bases between them. CDR3 coding DNA: TGCGCCAGCAGCCAGGAAAACACCGGGAGCTCTGGAAACACCATATATTTT. Translated, it gives CASSQENTGSSGNTIYF.

This clonotype was found many times. The chain carries TRBV15 and TRBJ2-1, with D hard to call. V was shortened by 5 bases and J by 7 bases, with 21 bases between the two germline ends. The CDR3 runs to 16 residues. The germline gives CDR1 LNHNV, CDR2 YYDKDF (reference sequence). This CDR3 reads CATSAPGLASDNEQFF. As DNA, the CDR3 is TGTGCCACCAGCGCTCCCGGGTTGGCGTCAGATAATGAGCAGTTCTTC.

This clonotype was recorded many times. In DNA form, the CDR3 reads TGCGCCAGCAGCTTGGACGGCGGGGGAAACTATGGCTACACCTTC. Its translation is CASSLDGGGNYGYTF. This sequence joins TRBV5-1 and TRBJ1-2; the D gene is possibly TRBD1 (5 bases). CDR3 size: 15 residues. V gave up 0 bases and J gave up 2 bases, with 11 bases separating them. Germline V lookup: CDR1 SGHRS, CDR2 YFSETQ.

This clonotype occurred a few times. The CDR3 here is CASSQGTAPLYEQYV. The CDR3 region has the DNA TGCGCCAGCAGCCAAGGGACAGCCCCACTCTACGAGCAGTACGTC. V usage is TRBV4-3 and J usage is TRBJ2-7, with D possibly being TRBD1 (6 bases). CDR1 is LGHNA and CDR2 is YSLEER in the germline V gene. The CDR3 spans 15 residues. V gave up 1 base and J gave up 3 bases, with 13 bases separating them.

The rearrangement joins TRBV28 to TRBJ1-6; TRBD1 aligns across 7 bases. CDR1 and CDR2 from the germline V gene are MDHEN and SYDVKM. The CDR3 consists of 15 residues. V trimming: 6 bases; J trimming: 10 bases; junction bases outside the gene matches: 12. CDR3 protein: CASSPSQGDSSPLHF. In DNA, the CDR3 is TGTGCCAGCAGCCCCTCCCAGGGGGATAGCTCACCCCTCCACTTT.

The genes are TRBV11-2 and TRBJ1-2, with 7 bases identical to TRBD1. This CDR3 has 14 amino acids. In germline, CDR1 is SGHAT, CDR2 FQNNGV. Trimming cost V 5 bases and J 7 bases; bases outside gene matches: 10. The CDR3 loop reads CASSPSRGAFGYTF. CDR3 DNA: TGTGCCAGCAGCCCGTCCAGGGGGGCCTTTGGCTACACCTTC. The whole variable domain, remainder taken from reference TRBV11-2 and TRBJ1-2, is EAGVAQSPRYKIIEKRQSVAFWCNPISGHATLYWYQQILGQGPKLLIQFQNNGVVDDSQLPKDRFSAERLKGVDSTLKIQPAKLEDSAVYLCASSPSRGAFGYTFGSGTRLTVV.

V usage is TRBV28 and J usage is TRBJ1-5; D uncertain. The CDR3 consists of 15 residues. V was pared by 2 bases and J by 2 bases, with 10 bases between. Germline CDR1 and CDR2: MDHEN and SYDVKM. The chain's CDR3 is CASSLVGGGNQPQHF. The CDR3 DNA reads TGTGCCAGCAGTTTAGTGGGAGGTGGCAATCAGCCCCAGCATTTT.

A note on this clonotype: This may be a read error, as it is one base from a much larger clone. This chain links TRBV7-8 with TRBJ2-7, with D perhaps TRBD1 (5 bases). The CDR3 runs 15 residues. Trimming removed 1 base at V and 7 bases at J, with 17 bases between. Germline CDR1 reads SGHVS; CDR2 reads FQNEAQ. The CDR3, as DNA: TGTGCCAGCAGCTTAGGTTCAGGGCTTGGCGATGAGCAGTACTTC. Amino acids: CASSLGSGLGDEQYF.

The chain uses TRBV29-1 and TRBJ2-7; the D gene is possibly TRBD1 (6 bases). Per the germline V gene, CDR1 is SQVTM and CDR2 is ANQGSEA. Trimming cost V 3 bases and J 3 bases, with 18 bases left between them. The CDR3 consists of 15 residues. DNA for the CDR3: TGCAGCGTTGACTCCCCGACAGGATCGAACTACGAGCAGTACTTC. It codes for CSVDSPTGSNYEQYF.

This clonotype has a handful of counts. This chain uses TRBV6-1 with TRBJ2-7; the D is unclear. The CDR3 extends over 15 amino acids. The germline V gene encodes CDR1 MNHNS and CDR2 SASEGT. V was trimmed by 5 bases and J by 4 bases, leaving 18 bases between them. The CDR3 loop reads CASSRDWQRLYEQYF. The CDR3 region has the DNA TGTGCCAGCAGTAGGGATTGGCAGCGTCTTTACGAGCAGTACTTC.

The sample holds many counts of this clonotype. This sequence joins TRBV4-2 and TRBJ2-3; the match to TRBD2 covers 9 bases. Trimming cost V 1 base and J 1 base; bases outside gene matches: 6. The length of the CDR3 is 17 residues. CDR1 is LGHNA and CDR2 is YNFKEQ in the germline V gene. DNA of the CDR3: TGTGCCAGCAGCCAAGCACGAGCGGGGGGAGGCACAGATACGCAGTATTTT. This gives the protein CASSQARAGGGTDTQYF.

The chain recombines TRBV12-3 or TRBV12-4 with TRBJ1-1, with D unclear. V lost 6 bases, J lost 4 bases, and 9 bases lay in between. This CDR3 is 12 amino acids long. The CDR3: CASSRGSTEAFF. Written as DNA, the CDR3 is TGTGCCAGCAGCCGGGGTAGCACTGAAGCTTTCTTT.

The genes are TRBV10-2 and TRBJ1-1; D may be TRBD1 (5 bases). This CDR3 has 13 amino acids. Germline-derived CDR1 and CDR2 are WSHSY and SAAADI. V lost 4 bases and J 4 bases, leaving 10 bases between the germline ends. The DNA of the CDR3 is TGCGCCAGCAGTGGGTACGGGGCCACTGAAGCTTTCTTT. This sequence encodes CASSGYGATEAFF.

Notes on this clonotype: The germline gene is not matched at one end of the junction; a read error may be the cause. The chain joins TRBV7-7 to TRBJ2-2; D gene uncertain. Germline loops: CDR1 SSHAT, CDR2 FNYEAQ (reference sequence). The CDR3 spans 14 residues. The CDR3 reads CASSPGRSSRELFF. The CDR3 nucleotides are TGTGCTAGCAGCCCCGGACGGTCCTCCCGGGAGCTGTTTTTT.

The genes are TRBV5-8 and TRBJ2-2; TRBD2 might be the D (5 bases). This CDR3 spans 15 amino acids. V was shortened by 1 base and J by 3 bases, with 10 bases between the two germline ends. CDR1 and CDR2 (germline): SGHTS, YDEGEE. As DNA, the CDR3 is TGTGCCAGCAGCTTGAGAGAGAGGGACACCGGGGAGCTGTTTTTT. Amino acid sequence: CASSLRERDTGELFF.

In this sample, this clonotype turned up many times. The rearrangement uses TRBV6-1 and TRBJ1-5; tentatively, D is TRBD1 (6 bases). This CDR3 spans 16 amino acids. Germline V gene data show CDR1 as MNHNS and CDR2 as SASEGT. V gave up 5 bases and J gave up 0 bases, with 14 bases separating them. For the CDR3, the DNA is TGTGCCAGCAGTTCCTTGGACAGATTTAGCAATCAGCCCCAGCATTTT. Translating it yields CASSSLDRFSNQPQHF.

The sample holds many counts of this clonotype. Here the CDR3 reads CASSPEPTRSQHF. The CDR3, as DNA: TGTGCCAGCTCACCGGAACCGACTCGGTCCCAGCATTTT. The chain uses TRBV18 and TRBJ1-5; D gene ambiguous. Germline CDR1 reads KGHSH; CDR2 reads LQKENI. V lost 3 bases to trimming and J lost 11 bases, with 14 bases between them. The CDR3 is made up of 13 amino acids.

This clonotype has a count of ten or more. The V and J genes are TRBV20-1 and TRBJ2-4; 9 bases are a match to TRBD2. J gave up 4 bases and V 6 bases, and 10 bases lay outside the gene matches. The CDR3 runs to 15 residues. In germline, CDR1 is DFQATT, CDR2 SNEGSKA (reference sequence). The CDR3 is CSASAGLAGKNIQYF. The CDR3, as DNA: TGCAGTGCCTCGGCGGGGCTAGCGGGAAAAAACATTCAGTACTTC.

The chain links TRBV5-1 to TRBJ2-5, with 11 positions matching TRBD2. Trimming took 2 bases from V and 4 from J; bases not matched to a gene: 7. Germline values: CDR1 SGHRS, CDR2 YFSETQ. This CDR3 comprises 16 residues. The CDR3 protein is CASSFLAGGPGETQYF. CDR3 DNA sequence: TGCGCCAGCAGCTTTCTAGCGGGAGGCCCCGGAGAGACCCAGTACTTC.

This clonotype was observed many times. The CDR3 DNA sequence: TGTGCCAGCAGTGAGGGTCTAGCGGGACCGGAGCAGTACTTC. This sequence encodes CASSEGLAGPEQYF. The chain employs TRBV2 and TRBJ2-7; 9 nucleotides agree with TRBD2. V was clipped by 3 bases and J by 7 bases; unmatched bases: 7. This CDR3 is 14 amino acids long. Germline CDR1 reads SNHLY; CDR2 reads FYNNEI.

This chain links TRBV6-1 with TRBJ2-5; TRBD2 matches 8 bases. This CDR3 contains 13 residues. With 7 bases clipped from V and 5 bases from J, the junction kept 6 bases outside the gene matches. In germline, CDR1 is MNHNS, CDR2 SASEGT. CDR3 sequence (DNA): TGTGCCAGCACCCCGGGAGGGGAGGAGACCCAGTACTTC. It specifies CASTPGGEETQYF.

The CDR3 reads CASRETSGGYNEQFF. The CDR3 bases are TGTGCCAGCAGGGAAACTAGCGGGGGCTACAATGAGCAGTTCTTC. The V and J genes are TRBV7-3 and TRBJ2-1; 11 bases are shared with TRBD2. Germline CDR1 is SGHTA and CDR2 is FQGTGA. This CDR3 contains 15 residues. V was pared by 6 bases and J by 3 bases, with 4 bases of the junction left unmatched. Full variable domain (outside the CDR3, taken from reference TRBV7-3 and TRBJ2-1): GAGVSQTPSNKVTEKGKYVELRCDPISGHTALYWYRQSLGQGPEFLIYFQGTGAADDSGLPNDRFFAVRPEGSVSTLKIQRTERGDSAVYLCASRETSGGYNEQFFGPGTRLTVL.

This chain joins TRBV7-9 and TRBJ1-2; 7 bases fit TRBD1. V was clipped by 5 bases and J by 4 bases; unmatched bases: 13. The CDR3 consists of 16 residues. Germline V gene data show CDR1 as SEHNR and CDR2 as FQNEAQ (reference sequence). Here the CDR3 reads CASSPWDSSPSYGYTF. Here the CDR3 DNA reads TGTGCCAGCAGCCCCTGGGACAGCAGCCCCTCCTATGGCTACACCTTC.